These 32 T cell receptor beta chains came from one sample sequenced in a study of T-cell memory formation after mild COVID-19. TCRdb used MiXCR to reprocess the 5' RACE reads, holding one entry per CDR3 protein. The profile shows hundreds of thousands of distinct CDR3 sequences, about a fifth of them singletons. The sequencing sample was made of PBMCs or a T cell subset sorted from them (not recorded which). The source is an adult woman who had mild COVID-19 (a few samples of this study predate the infection). Cell type and time point are not known.

This clonotype occurred many times. The CDR3 spells CASSLAIVGSGELFF. In DNA form, the CDR3 reads TGTGCCAGCAGCTTAGCTATCGTCGGATCCGGGGAGCTGTTTTTT. V usage is TRBV7-9 and J usage is TRBJ2-2; no definite D call. CDR1 is SEHNR and CDR2 is FQNEAQ in the germline V gene (reference sequence). This CDR3 is built from 15 residues. V dropped 0 bases and J dropped 6 bases, with 11 bases sitting between them.

The table lists this clonotype with many counts. A read error may produce the germline difference seen at one junction end. This CDR3 reads CSVRGVSGSWANVLTF. The CDR3 DNA is TGCAGCGTAAGGGGTGTATCAGGCTCTTGGGCCAACGTCCTGACTTTC. The chain couples TRBV29-1 to TRBJ2-6; possibly TRBD1 for D (5 bases). The CDR3 loop spans 16 amino acids. Germline V CDR1 and CDR2: SQVTM, ANQGSEA. Based on the CDR3 plus reference TRBV29-1 and TRBJ2-6, the full variable domain is SAVISQKPSRDICQRGTSLTIQCQVDSQVTMMFWYRQQPGQSLTLIATANQGSEATYESGFVIDKFPISRPNLTFSTLTVSNMSPEDSSIYLCSVRGVSGSWANVLTFGAGSRLTVL.

The V call is TRBV6-2 or TRBV6-3, the J call TRBJ2-3, with D unclear. Germline V CDR1 and CDR2: MNHEY, SVGEGT. The CDR3 consists of 11 residues. The V end lost 8 bases, the J end lost 4 bases, and 7 bases lay between the germline ends. The CDR3 DNA sequence: TGTGCCAGCGGCCATTCAGATACGCAGTATTTT. It encodes CASGHSDTQYF.

A few counts support this clonotype. This chain joins TRBV12-3 or TRBV12-4 and TRBJ1-6, with D tentatively TRBD1 (5 bases). The ends were cut back, 3 bases at V and 9 bases at J, with 12 bases in the middle. This CDR3 is 14 amino acids long. The CDR3 DNA is TGTGCCAGCAGTTTGGGGGGGGTGCGTTCACCCCTCCACTTT. As protein: CASSLGGVRSPLHF.

This clonotype was counted a few times. The gene calls are TRBV20-1 and TRBJ1-1, with TRBD1 matching 9 bases. The CDR3 extends over 15 amino acids. V trimming: 1 base; J trimming: 1 base; junction bases outside the gene matches: 4. Germline loops: CDR1 DFQATT, CDR2 SNEGSKA (reference sequence). The CDR3, as DNA: TGCAGTGCTAGAGGGTCGGGACAGGGGAACACTGAAGCTTTCTTT. Protein product: CSARGSGQGNTEAFF.

The sample holds one count of this clonotype. The rearrangement joins TRBV4-1 to TRBJ2-3, with D maybe TRBD2 (6 bases). The CDR3 sequence is 16 residues long. Trimming pared 0 bases from V and 2 bases from J, leaving 12 bases between. CDR1 MGHRA and CDR2 YSYEKL come from the germline V gene. The CDR3 spells CASSQDKGLHTDTQYF. The CDR3 DNA is TGCGCCAGCAGCCAAGATAAGGGACTTCACACAGATACGCAGTATTTT.

This rearrangement joins TRBV12-3 or TRBV12-4 to TRBJ1-2; weak D call: TRBD1 (6 bases). V was cut by 6 bases and J by 3 bases, with 11 bases left in between. The CDR3 is 13 amino acids. CDR3 DNA: TGTGCCAGCAGATCGGACAGATACTATGGCTACACCTTC. Its translation is CASRSDRYYGYTF.

This clonotype was recorded a few times. In DNA, the CDR3 is TGTGCCAGCTCACCTCAGGGGGAACCCTCTGGGGCCAACGTCCTGACTTTC. Protein sequence: CASSPQGEPSGANVLTF. The chain joins TRBV18 to TRBJ2-6; 7 bases are shared with TRBD1. The CDR3 contains 17 residues. V gave up 3 bases and J gave up 0 bases; unmatched junction bases: 5. Germline CDR1 is KGHSH and CDR2 is LQKENI.

This rearrangement joins TRBV11-2 to TRBJ2-2; D gene unclear. V was clipped by 5 bases and J by 8 bases, with 9 bases between them. Per the germline V gene, CDR1 is SGHAT and CDR2 is FQNNGV. CDR3 length: 12 residues. In nucleotides, the CDR3 is TGTGCCAGCAGCGAAATCGTGGGGGAGCTGTTTTTT. Translating gives CASSEIVGELFF.

The chain carries TRBV20-1 and TRBJ2-5; 9 positions agree with TRBD2. The V gene end was trimmed by 3 bases and the J gene end by 5 bases; junction bases not matched to a gene: 4. The V gene's germline CDR1 is DFQATT and CDR2 SNEGSKA (reference sequence). CDR3 length equals 13 residues. This CDR3 is CSASIGLAETQYF. The CDR3 nucleotides read TGCAGTGCTAGTATCGGACTAGCGGAGACCCAGTACTTC.

The chain joins TRBV7-2 to TRBJ2-4; 13 bases align to TRBD2. The CDR3 totals 17 residues. The germline V gene has CDR1 SGHTA and CDR2 FQGNSA. The trim removed 5 bases at V and 7 bases at J, leaving 11 bases unmatched. The CDR3 loop is CASSIPGLAGVVNIQYF. CDR3 sequence (DNA): TGTGCCAGCAGCATCCCCGGACTAGCGGGAGTGGTGAACATTCAGTACTTC.

This clonotype has just a few counts. The genes are TRBV7-9 and TRBJ2-2, with 8 bases that match TRBD1. CDR1 SEHNR and CDR2 FQNEAQ come from the germline V gene (reference sequence). This CDR3 has 18 residues. V trimming: 6 bases; J trimming: 1 base; junction bases outside the gene matches: 13. The CDR3 protein is CASSSTKLDRENTGELFF. As DNA, the CDR3 is TGTGCCAGCAGTTCCACCAAATTGGACAGGGAGAACACCGGGGAGCTGTTTTTT.

This clonotype has just a few counts. The rearrangement joins TRBV5-1 to TRBJ2-7, with a possible D match to TRBD1 (6 bases). V was pared by 5 bases and J by 2 bases, with 17 bases between. Germline V gene lookup returns CDR1 SGHRS and CDR2 YFSETQ. There are 15 residues in the CDR3. The CDR3 reads CASRTLRGPPYEQYF. The CDR3 coding sequence is TGCGCCAGCAGAACACTCAGGGGACCCCCCTACGAGCAGTACTTC.

This chain links TRBV29-1 with TRBJ2-2, with D uncertain. V was clipped by 8 bases and J by 3 bases, with 10 bases between them. Looked up from germline, CDR1 is SQVTM and CDR2 is ANQGSEA. The CDR3 loop spans 12 amino acids. The CDR3 here is CSPTTYTGELFF. The DNA for the CDR3 is TGCAGCCCAACTACTTACACCGGGGAGCTGTTTTTT.

V is TRBV20-1 and J is TRBJ1-2, with 8 bases identical to TRBD1. Germline V gene data show CDR1 as DFQATT and CDR2 as SNEGSKA (reference sequence). The CDR3 extends over 13 amino acids. V lost 3 bases, J lost 4 bases, and 4 bases stayed unmatched. CDR3 in DNA: TGCAGTGCTAGTGACAGGGGTGTCTATGGCTACACCTTC. Translating it yields CSASDRGVYGYTF.

This clonotype was seen only a few times. V usage is TRBV5-1 and J usage is TRBJ2-7, with D possibly matching TRBD2 (6 bases). CDR1 is SGHRS, CDR2 YFSETQ, per germline. V lost 4 bases, J lost 3 bases, and 17 bases lay in between. CDR3 size: 15 residues. In DNA, the CDR3 is TGCGCCAGCAGCCCATTAGGGCAGGGACTCTACGAGCAGTACTTC. It is translated as CASSPLGQGLYEQYF.

This clonotype has a handful of counts. The chain links TRBV12-3 or TRBV12-4 to TRBJ2-3; a weak D match, TRBD2 (5 bases). The CDR3 sequence is 15 residues long. With 1 base removed from V and 2 bases from J, the gap between germline ends came to 10 bases. The CDR3: CASSLERPNTDTQYF. Written as DNA, the CDR3 is TGTGCCAGCAGTTTAGAGCGGCCGAACACAGATACGCAGTATTTT.

In its sample, this clonotype was seen a few times. The rearrangement links TRBV4-3 to TRBJ2-3, with D perhaps TRBD1 (6 bases). This CDR3 region has 16 residues. With 1 base removed from V and 2 bases from J, the gap between germline ends came to 13 bases. Per germline, CDR1 LGHNA and CDR2 YSLEER. The CDR3 DNA sequence: TGCGCCAGCAGCCAAGGGGTTGGGGGCCACACAGATACGCAGTATTTT. Amino acid sequence: CASSQGVGGHTDTQYF.

This clonotype has more than one count but fewer than ten. The chain couples TRBV7-8 to TRBJ2-7; 7 bases map to TRBD1. The CDR3 is 15 residues long. The germline CDR1 and CDR2 sequences are SGHVS and FQNEAQ. The V and J ends lost 5 bases and 0 bases, in that order; junction bases with no gene match: 7. CDR3 sequence reads: CASSIGTASSYEQYF. The CDR3 bases are TGTGCCAGCAGCATCGGGACAGCATCCTCCTACGAGCAGTACTTC.

This clonotype was seen a handful of times. The chain links TRBV5-1 to TRBJ1-1; no clear D gene. V shed 5 bases and J shed 5 bases, with 10 bases lying between them. This CDR3 region has 12 residues. Germline V gives CDR1 SGHRS, CDR2 YFSETQ. In nucleotides, the CDR3 is TGCGCCAGCAGATACGACATGACTGAAGCTTTCTTT. It encodes CASRYDMTEAFF.

In DNA, the CDR3 is TGTGCCAGCAGCTTGTCGAGGACCTTGAACACTGAAGCTTTCTTT. This sequence encodes CASSLSRTLNTEAFF. The chain combines TRBV5-6 with TRBJ1-1; D unclear. The CDR3 length is 15 residues. The V gene lost 1 base and the J gene lost 0 bases, with 10 bases spanning the gap. Germline CDR1 SGHDT, CDR2 YYEEEE.

This clonotype was observed a handful of times. V usage is TRBV29-1 and J usage is TRBJ2-7; TRBD2 aligns across 10 bases. The CDR3 sequence is 15 residues long. The V segment lost 4 bases and the J segment 3 bases; nucleotides outside the gene matches: 9. In germline, CDR1 is SQVTM, CDR2 ANQGSEA. The CDR3 loop is CSVVGLAVYLYEQYF. The CDR3 bases are TGCAGCGTTGTAGGACTAGCGGTATACCTCTACGAGCAGTACTTC.

This clonotype was seen only a few times. This chain links TRBV20-1 with TRBJ2-3; 14 nucleotides agree with TRBD2. In germline, CDR1 is DFQATT, CDR2 SNEGSKA (reference sequence). This CDR3 has 16 residues. The J segment lost 4 bases and the V segment lost 6 bases, leaving 9 bases of the junction unmatched. The CDR3 here is CSAPGTSGRVADTQYF. The CDR3 coding sequence is TGCAGTGCCCCCGGGACTAGCGGGAGAGTCGCAGATACGCAGTATTTT.

The chain couples TRBV2 to TRBJ2-7; the D is unclear. V was pared by 8 bases and J by 4 bases, with 9 bases between. This CDR3 is built from 11 residues. The germline V gene encodes CDR1 SNHLY and CDR2 FYNNEI. The CDR3 protein is CASLERYEQYF. The CDR3 nucleotides read TGTGCCAGCTTAGAGAGGTACGAGCAGTACTTC.

Here the CDR3 DNA reads TGTGCCAGCAGCTTAGAAGACTGGATGTACGAGCAGTACTTC. Translation: CASSLEDWMYEQYF. This chain connects TRBV7-8 to TRBJ2-7; D remains ambiguous. Germline V gene sequence: CDR1 SGHVS, CDR2 FQNEAQ. The CDR3 runs to 14 residues. V gave up 1 base and J gave up 4 bases, with 11 bases separating them.

CDR3 DNA: TGTGCCACCAGTGATTTTGGCGCAGGGGGCTTCAGGAGGTACACCTTC. Protein product: CATSDFGAGGFRRYTF. The V gene is TRBV24-1, the J gene TRBJ1-2, with 8 bases that match TRBD1. CDR3 length equals 16 residues. Germline V gene sequence: CDR1 KGHDR, CDR2 SFDVKD. V was clipped by 1 base and J by 11 bases; unmatched bases: 14.

In this sample, this clonotype turned up a few times. The rearrangement links TRBV10-3 to TRBJ2-1, with 9 bases fitting TRBD2. With V trimmed by 4 bases and J by 7 bases, 5 bases remained unmatched. Looked up from germline, CDR1 is ENHRY and CDR2 is SYGVKD. There are 14 residues in the CDR3. The DNA for the CDR3 is TGTGCCATCAGTGTAGCGGGAGAAGTAAATGAGCAGTTCTTC. This gives the protein CAISVAGEVNEQFF.

The V and J genes are TRBV12-3 or TRBV12-4 and TRBJ1-4; weak D call: TRBD1 (6 bases). The CDR3 runs to 12 residues. With 5 bases removed from V and 7 bases from J, the gap between germline ends came to 8 bases. CDR3 amino acids: CASSIGGEKLFF. The CDR3 nucleotides are TGTGCCAGCAGTATAGGGGGTGAAAAACTGTTTTTT.

This clonotype has only a few counts. The rearrangement joins TRBV2 to TRBJ2-1; D not resolved. Germline V gives CDR1 SNHLY, CDR2 FYNNEI. CDR3 length: 13 residues. Trimming removed 6 bases at V and 7 bases at J, with 13 bases between. CDR3 sequence: CASSLDPPNEQFF. CDR3 DNA sequence: TGTGCCAGCAGCTTGGATCCGCCGAATGAGCAGTTCTTC.

The rearrangement links TRBV5-1 to TRBJ2-3; 10 bases line up with TRBD2. V was clipped by 3 bases and J by 3 bases; unmatched bases: 10. The CDR3 is made up of 17 amino acids. Germline loops: CDR1 SGHRS, CDR2 YFSETQ. The CDR3 sequence is CASSSSGGPPMTDTQYF. CDR3 DNA: TGCGCCAGCAGCTCTAGCGGGGGCCCGCCCATGACAGATACGCAGTATTTT.

This chain joins TRBV5-1 and TRBJ2-5; D remains unclear. Germline lookup yields CDR1 SGHRS and CDR2 YFSETQ. The CDR3 runs 14 residues. Trimming took 0 bases from V and 0 from J, leaving 6 bases between them. This CDR3 reads CASSLDRYQETQYF. The CDR3 DNA sequence: TGCGCCAGCAGCTTGGACAGATACCAAGAGACCCAGTACTTC.

In this sample, this clonotype turned up many times. J is TRBJ2-1 and V is TRBV6-2 or TRBV6-3, with D perhaps matching TRBD2 (5 bases). V lost 4 bases and J lost 1, with 14 bases in between. Germline lookup yields CDR1 MNHEY and CDR2 SVGEGT. The CDR3 has 16 residues. The CDR3 is CASSSSTGRSYNEQFF. CDR3 sequence (DNA): TGTGCCAGCAGTTCCTCGACTGGGAGATCCTACAATGAGCAGTTCTTC.